This TCR beta chain was captured in a study of blood T cell repertoires in COVID-19. Study summary: Researchers got acute and convalescent COVID-19 samples from the United States, Italy and Spain. Sources were T cells, B-cell-depleted T cells, or PBMCs; the material itself was cDNA or gDNA.

Original processing methods: From reference gene primer amplification, estimates of nucleated cell counts were derived. Using immunoSEQ multiplex PCR, the repertoire was profiled, and TCRdb retains in-frame clones only, with some absent. That table is the source of V, J and clone size, and D and trimming were worked out from the DNA. The data show under 300,000 clones, approximately 83% seen once. Material for sequencing was peripheral blood. This clonotype originated in a woman aged 70-85 years with acute or convalescent COVID-19.

DNA for the CDR3: TGTGCCAGCTCACCGTCCCAGGGGGGCGAGCAGTACTTC. The encoded protein is CASSPSQGGEQYF. The gene calls are TRBV18 and TRBJ2-7; possibly TRBD1 for D (7 bases). V was cut by 3 bases and J by 6 bases, with 12 bases left in between. Germline CDR1 and CDR2: KGHSH and LQKENI. This CDR3 region has 13 residues.